Each of the 10 T cell receptor beta chains below was sequenced from the same sample in a study of cytomegalovirus exposure and HLA in healthy donors. PCR involved 60 Vbeta and 13 Jbeta primers. The protocol was immunoSEQ multiplex PCR, while the TCRdb copy is restricted to in-frame clones and leaves out a portion. This sample has 110,000 to 150,000 clones, with about two thirds found just once. Sequencing was performed on PBMCs. These receptors were taken from a man aged 35 to 55 in good health and CMV-seronegative.

This clone turned up a few times. The junction and the germline gene differ at one end; a read error may be behind it. The rearrangement links TRBV7-9 to TRBJ1-2; D uncertain. The CDR3 covers 14 residues. Per germline, CDR1 SEHNR and CDR2 FQNEAQ (reference sequence). CDR3 nucleotides: TGTGCCAGCAGCTTAAGCGGCAGCTTAAATGGCTACCCCTTC. This codes for CASSLSGSLNGYPF.

The rearrangement uses TRBV5-5 and TRBJ1-4; D is ambiguous. V was cut by 0 bases and J by 0 bases, with 6 bases left in between. CDR3 length: 15 residues. Germline CDR1 SGHKS, CDR2 YYEKEE (reference sequence). CDR3 protein: CASSLAGSTNEKLFF. CDR3 in DNA: TGTGCCAGCAGCTTGGCGGGGTCAACTAATGAAAAACTGTTTTTT. Based on the CDR3 plus reference TRBV5-5 and TRBJ1-4, the full variable domain is DAGVTQSPTHLIKTRGQQVTLRCSPISGHKSVSWYQQVLGQGPQFIFQYYEKEERGRGNFPDRFSARQFPNYSSELNVNALLLGDSALYLCASSLAGSTNEKLFFGSGTQLSVL.

The CDR3 is CASSVALGGGAFF. Written as DNA, the CDR3 is TGTGCCAGCAGCGTAGCTCTCGGGGGAGGAGCTTTCTTT. The chain carries TRBV9 and TRBJ1-1; TRBD1 might be the D (5 bases). The CDR3 has 13 residues. V was clipped by 0 bases and J by 10 bases, with 13 bases between them. Per the germline V gene, CDR1 is SGDLS and CDR2 is YYNGEE. The whole variable domain, filled in from reference TRBV9 and TRBJ1-1, reads DSGVTQTPKHLITATGQRVTLRCSPRSGDLSVYWYQQSLDQGLQFLIQYYNGEERAKGNILERFSAQQFPDLHSELNLSSLELGDSALYFCASSVALGGGAFFGQGTRLTVV.

The CDR3 loop is CASSPRAGGAGTEAFF. The CDR3 region has the DNA TGTGCCAGCTCCCCCAGGGCAGGGGGCGCCGGGACTGAAGCTTTCTTT. This chain uses TRBV18 with TRBJ1-1; TRBD1 aligns across 8 bases. Trimming took 6 bases from V and 5 from J; bases not matched to a gene: 14. CDR1 is KGHSH and CDR2 is LQKENI in the germline V gene. There are 16 residues in the CDR3.

The chain couples TRBV30 to TRBJ2-1; TRBD1 matches at 8 bases. The CDR3 runs 17 residues. Trimming at V came to 0 bases and at J to 3 bases, leaving 10 bases not matched to a gene. Germline CDR1 and CDR2: GTSNPN and SVGIG (reference sequence). The CDR3, as DNA: TGTGCCTGGAGTGTATTCGCCCCAGGGGGCGGCTACAATGAGCAGTTCTTC. It codes for CAWSVFAPGGGYNEQFF.

Points on this clone: In the same sample, other DNA sequences code for this CDR3. V is TRBV6-1 and J is TRBJ2-7; 10 positions match TRBD2. Germline loops: CDR1 MNHNS, CDR2 SASEGT. This CDR3 has 14 residues. V lost 6 bases to trimming and J lost 0 bases; unmatched junction nucleotides: 2. DNA for the CDR3: TGTGCCAGCAGGACTAGCGGGTCCTCCTACGAGCAGTACTTC. Translation gives CASRTSGSSYEQYF.

The rearrangement uses TRBV12-5 and TRBJ2-3; 13 nucleotides match TRBD2. This CDR3 comprises 15 residues. J lost 4 bases, V lost 6 bases, and 4 bases had no gene match. The V gene's germline CDR1 is LGHNT and CDR2 FRNRAP. The CDR3 region is CASGKTSGGADTQYF. The DNA of the CDR3 is TGTGCTAGTGGAAAAACTAGCGGGGGGGCAGATACGCAGTATTTT.

The chain combines TRBV13 with TRBJ2-7; 7 nucleotides agree with TRBD1. The ends lost 5 bases at V and 0 bases at J; junction bases unmatched: 7. Germline values: CDR1 PRHDT, CDR2 FYEKMQ (reference sequence). The CDR3 spans 15 residues. The CDR3 reads CASSVQGWGSYEQYF. The CDR3 DNA is TGTGCCAGCAGCGTACAGGGGTGGGGCTCCTACGAGCAGTACTTC.

This chain joins TRBV7-2 and TRBJ2-2; a weak D match, TRBD2 (6 bases). CDR3 size: 15 residues. Trimming took off 1 base at V and 2 bases at J, with 8 bases between the two ends. Germline V lookup: CDR1 SGHTA, CDR2 FQGNSA. CDR3 protein: CASSLVGGNTGELFF. The CDR3 DNA reads as TGTGCCAGCAGCTTAGTGGGGGGAAACACCGGGGAGCTGTTTTTT.

The CDR3 DNA reads TGTGCCAGCAGTGTCTGGGCTAGCACAGATACGCAGTATTTT. This translates into CASSVWASTDTQYF. This rearrangement joins TRBV2 to TRBJ2-3, with no clear D. Trimming took off 4 bases at V and 0 bases at J, with 8 bases between the two ends. The CDR3 length is 14 residues. In germline, CDR1 is SNHLY, CDR2 FYNNEI.